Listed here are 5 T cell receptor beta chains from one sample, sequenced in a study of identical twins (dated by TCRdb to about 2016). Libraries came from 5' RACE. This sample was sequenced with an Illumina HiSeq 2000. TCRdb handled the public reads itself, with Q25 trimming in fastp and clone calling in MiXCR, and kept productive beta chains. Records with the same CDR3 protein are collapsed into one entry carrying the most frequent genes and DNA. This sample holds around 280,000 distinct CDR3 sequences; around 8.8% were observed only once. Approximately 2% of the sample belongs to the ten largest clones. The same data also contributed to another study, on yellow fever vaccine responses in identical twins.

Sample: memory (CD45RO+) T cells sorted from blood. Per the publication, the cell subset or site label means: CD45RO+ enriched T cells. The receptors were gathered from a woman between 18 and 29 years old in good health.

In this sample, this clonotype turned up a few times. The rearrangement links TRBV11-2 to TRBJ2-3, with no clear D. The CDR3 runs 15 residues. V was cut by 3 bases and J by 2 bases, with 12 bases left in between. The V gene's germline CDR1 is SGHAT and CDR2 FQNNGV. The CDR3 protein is CASSLLVSITDTQYF. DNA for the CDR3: TGTGCCAGCAGCTTGCTAGTTAGCATCACAGATACGCAGTATTTT.

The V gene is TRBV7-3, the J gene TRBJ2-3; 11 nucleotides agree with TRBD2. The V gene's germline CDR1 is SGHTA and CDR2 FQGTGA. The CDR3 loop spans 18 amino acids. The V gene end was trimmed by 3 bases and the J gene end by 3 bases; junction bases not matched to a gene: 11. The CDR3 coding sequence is TGTGCCAGCAGCTTGACTATAGGTAGCGGGAGGGCAACAGATACGCAGTATTTT. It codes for CASSLTIGSGRATDTQYF.

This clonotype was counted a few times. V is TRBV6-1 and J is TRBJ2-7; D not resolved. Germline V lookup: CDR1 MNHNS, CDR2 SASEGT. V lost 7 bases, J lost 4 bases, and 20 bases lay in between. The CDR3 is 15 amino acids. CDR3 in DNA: TGTGCCAGCAATAGACTCTTATCCGGCGATTACGAGCAGTACTTC. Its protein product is CASNRLLSGDYEQYF.

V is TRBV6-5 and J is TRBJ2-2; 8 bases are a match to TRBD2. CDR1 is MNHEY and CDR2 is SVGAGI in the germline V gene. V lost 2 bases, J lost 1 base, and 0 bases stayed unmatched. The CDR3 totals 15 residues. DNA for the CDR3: TGTGCCAGCAGTTACAGCGGGAGGAACACCGGGGAGCTGTTTTTT. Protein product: CASSYSGRNTGELFF.

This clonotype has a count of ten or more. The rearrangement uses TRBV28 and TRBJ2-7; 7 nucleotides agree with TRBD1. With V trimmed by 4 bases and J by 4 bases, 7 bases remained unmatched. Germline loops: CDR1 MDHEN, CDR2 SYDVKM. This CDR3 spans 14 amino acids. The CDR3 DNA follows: TGTGCCAGCAGTTCTGGGGACAGTCCGTACGAGCAGTACTTC. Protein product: CASSSGDSPYEQYF.